The sequence of this T cell receptor (beta chain) was determined in a study of OX40 agonist ivuxolimab in advanced cancers. About the study: The study reported partial responses in three patients: one hepatocellular carcinoma, two cutaneous melanoma.

Looked up from germline, CDR1 is SGHDT and CDR2 is YYEEEE. Trimming shortened V by 4 bases and J by 0 bases, and 13 bases separated the two germline ends. The CDR3 is made up of 16 amino acids. The assay was immunoSEQ multiplex PCR, and TCRdb's table has in-frame clones only and misses some. The sample lists fewer than 85,000 clones, about 77% occurring once. The sequence derives from an adult with an advanced solid tumor such as melanoma, head and neck, liver or kidney cancer. The rearrangement links TRBV5-6 to TRBJ1-4; D is undetermined. The material sequenced was CD4+ or CD8+ T cells sorted from blood, taken in a trial of the OX40 agonist ivuxolimab. This chain's CDR3 is CASSPRHHATNEKLFF. CDR3 in DNA: TGTGCCAGCAGCCCGAGACACCATGCAACTAATGAAAAACTGTTTTTT.